Below are 28 T cell receptor beta chains sequenced from a single sample in a study of blood T cell repertoires in COVID-19. This table comes from immunoSEQ multiplex PCR, and its TCRdb copy is limited to in-frame clones, with some not included. The table shows around 300,000 clones, with over 75% occurring only once. Material for sequencing was peripheral blood. The receptors stem from a man aged 50 to 60 with active or convalescent COVID-19.

For this clone: The same CDR3 is also encoded by other DNA sequences in this sample. The chain couples TRBV19 to TRBJ1-5, with D tentatively TRBD1 (6 bases). V was cut by 3 bases and J by 1 base, with 7 bases left in between. The V gene's germline CDR1 is LNHDA and CDR2 SQIVND (reference sequence). The CDR3 is made up of 14 amino acids. DNA for the CDR3: TGTGCCAGTAGTATCCAGGGGAGCAATCAGCCCCAGCATTTT. Translation: CASSIQGSNQPQHF. Supplemented by reference TRBV19 and TRBJ1-5, the full variable domain reads DGGITQSPKYLFRKEGQNVTLSCEQNLNHDAMYWYRQDPGQGLRLIYYSQIVNDFQKGDIAEGYSVSREKKESFPLTVTSAQKNPTAFYLCASSIQGSNQPQHFGDGTRLSIL.

This chain links TRBV27 with TRBJ2-1, with D tentatively TRBD2 (7 bases). The CDR3 spans 14 residues. Germline CDR1 reads MNHEY; CDR2 reads SMNVEV (reference sequence). The ends were cut back, 7 bases at V and 5 bases at J, with 15 bases in the middle. CDR3 bases: TGTGCCAGCACCTCCTTAGGGGGGGACAATGAGCAGTTCTTC. It translates to CASTSLGGDNEQFF.

The V call is TRBV9, the J call TRBJ2-7; 10 bases are a match to TRBD2. Trimming removed 3 bases from V and 5 bases from J; junction bases left unmatched: 5. Germline CDR1 is SGDLS and CDR2 is YYNGEE. CDR3 length: 14 residues. The CDR3 sequence is CASSEGLANDEQYF. The CDR3 coding sequence is TGTGCCAGCAGCGAGGGACTAGCGAACGACGAGCAGTACTTC.

The V call is TRBV5-6, the J call TRBJ1-1; D is possibly TRBD1 (5 bases). V was clipped by 1 base and J by 0 bases, with 13 bases between them. The CDR3 covers 16 residues. Germline V gene data show CDR1 as SGHDT and CDR2 as YYEEEE. The CDR3 reads CASSLYRGEMNTEAFF. In DNA form, the CDR3 reads TGTGCCAGCAGCTTGTACCGGGGGGAGATGAACACTGAAGCTTTCTTT.

The chain carries TRBV2 and TRBJ1-5, with TRBD1 identical over 8 bases. The length of the CDR3 is 13 residues. Trimming took 3 bases from V and 7 from J; bases not matched to a gene: 2. Germline assignment: CDR1 SNHLY and CDR2 FYNNEI. CDR3 sequence: CASSEDRDQPQHF. For the CDR3, the DNA is TGTGCCAGCAGTGAGGACAGGGACCAGCCCCAGCATTTT.

With respect to this clone: At the DNA level, this CDR3 is encoded by other sequences in the same sample as well. The V call is TRBV29-1, the J call TRBJ1-2; 10 nucleotides align to TRBD1. Germline-derived CDR1 and CDR2 are SQVTM and ANQGSEA. The V gene end was trimmed by 6 bases and the J gene end by 3 bases; junction bases not matched to a gene: 1. This CDR3 contains 12 residues. The DNA for the CDR3 is TGCAGCGTCGGACAGGGGGACTATGGCTACACCTTC. It translates to CSVGQGDYGYTF.

The chain links TRBV7-2 to TRBJ2-5, with a weak D call TRBD1 (5 bases). This CDR3 contains 14 residues. The germline V and J ends were trimmed by 2 bases and 7 bases, with 14 bases remaining between them. The germline gives CDR1 SGHTA, CDR2 FQGNSA. The CDR3 coding sequence is TGTGCCAGCAGCTTAAATAGCCAGGGTGGGACCCAGTACTTC. Encoded protein: CASSLNSQGGTQYF.

The chain joins TRBV5-1 to TRBJ1-1; no firm D call. The germline V and J ends were trimmed by 2 bases and 0 bases, with 5 bases remaining between them. The V gene's germline CDR1 is SGHRS and CDR2 YFSETQ. The CDR3 loop spans 13 amino acids. The CDR3 loop is CASSFSLNTEAFF. DNA for the CDR3: TGCGCCAGCAGCTTTTCCTTGAACACTGAAGCTTTCTTT.

In this sample, this clone turned up once. The genes are TRBV30 and TRBJ1-5; a possible D gene is TRBD1 (6 bases). Germline V gives CDR1 GTSNPN, CDR2 SVGIG (reference sequence). Trimming took off 2 bases at V and 7 bases at J, with 12 bases between the two ends. The CDR3 length is 13 residues. CDR3 DNA sequence: TGTGCCTGGAGTAAAGGGGGGGACCAGCCCCAGCATTTT. Amino acid sequence: CAWSKGGDQPQHF.

The V gene is TRBV7-2, the J gene TRBJ2-4; tentatively, D is TRBD1 (5 bases). V gave up 5 bases and J gave up 1 base, with 15 bases separating them. The germline gives CDR1 SGHTA, CDR2 FQGNSA. The length of the CDR3 is 16 residues. The CDR3 DNA follows: TGTGCCAGCAGCCCGACAGCTACTGGGGCCAAAAACATTCAGTACTTC. Translation: CASSPTATGAKNIQYF.

J is TRBJ1-6 and V is TRBV5-4; 7 bases match TRBD1. Germline V gives CDR1 SGHNT, CDR2 YYREEE (reference sequence). V trimming: 5 bases; J trimming: 6 bases; junction bases outside the gene matches: 8. CDR3 length equals 15 residues. CDR3 nucleotides: TGTGCCAGCAGGCTCGGGACAGCGCCTAATTCACCCCTCCACTTT. This gives the protein CASRLGTAPNSPLHF.

CDR3 nucleotides: TGTGCCAGCAGCTTGGAGGGTAGCGGGAGGCTGGTTGGCACAGATACGCAGTATTTT. Protein: CASSLEGSGRLVGTDTQYF. The chain has TRBV5-6 and TRBJ2-3; TRBD2 matches at 10 bases. V lost 0 bases and J lost 1; bases outside the gene matches: 11. From germline, CDR1 is SGHDT and CDR2 YYEEEE. This CDR3 spans 19 amino acids.

This chain uses TRBV15 with TRBJ1-4; 9 positions match TRBD1. Germline values: CDR1 LNHNV, CDR2 YYDKDF (reference sequence). V dropped 1 base and J dropped 6; count of bases not matched to a gene: 6. The CDR3 is 16 residues long. DNA of the CDR3: TGTGCCACCAGCAGAGCACAGGGGGCGGTAGATGAAAAACTGTTTTTT. Translating it yields CATSRAQGAVDEKLFF.

CDR3 coding DNA: TGTGCCAGCAGCTTGGAGTTCACCGGGGAGCTGTTTTTT. It yields the protein CASSLEFTGELFF. The rearrangement uses TRBV7-7 and TRBJ2-2; no clear D. With 3 bases removed from V and 4 bases from J, the gap between germline ends came to 6 bases. The CDR3 has 13 residues. CDR1 is SSHAT and CDR2 is FNYEAQ in the germline V gene (reference sequence).

The chain joins TRBV9 to TRBJ2-5, with a possible D match to TRBD2 (6 bases). Germline CDR1 SGDLS, CDR2 YYNGEE. The CDR3 is 15 residues long. Trimming stripped 0 bases from V and 3 bases from J, with 12 bases between. The CDR3 loop reads CASSVGPRGEETQYF. As DNA, the CDR3 is TGTGCCAGCAGCGTAGGCCCCCGCGGGGAAGAGACCCAGTACTTC.

This clone has just one count. The V gene is TRBV6-5, the J gene TRBJ2-7, with D hard to call. The germline V gene encodes CDR1 MNHEY and CDR2 SVGAGI. The CDR3 totals 14 residues. V was pared by 0 bases and J by 8 bases, with 14 bases between. CDR3 DNA sequence: TGTGCCAGCAGTTACTCGAGGTCCTTTCAACAGCAGTACTTC. As protein: CASSYSRSFQQQYF.

The chain joins TRBV14 to TRBJ2-7, with no clear D. Per germline, CDR1 SGHDN and CDR2 FVKESK. CDR3 size: 15 residues. The V gene lost 1 base and the J gene lost 2 bases, with 12 bases spanning the gap. CDR3 nucleotides: TGTGCCAGCAGCCAAGTGGGCAGCCCCCCCTACGAGCAGTACTTC. It yields the protein CASSQVGSPPYEQYF.

This chain links TRBV4-3 with TRBJ1-5; TRBD1 matches at 7 bases. The CDR3 spans 14 residues. Germline CDR1 and CDR2: LGHNA and YSLEER. J gave up 6 bases and V 1 base, and 3 bases lay outside the gene matches. The CDR3 DNA sequence: TGCGCCAGCAGCCAAGGCAGGGGGAGTCAGCCCCAGCATTTT. It is translated as CASSQGRGSQPQHF.

The chain links TRBV7-2 to TRBJ1-1, with D perhaps TRBD1 (6 bases). Trimming shortened V by 5 bases and J by 4 bases, and 14 bases separated the two germline ends. The CDR3 runs 14 residues. Germline-derived CDR1 and CDR2 are SGHTA and FQGNSA. For the CDR3, the DNA is TGTGCCAGCAGCCCGTCCGGCAGGGGCACTGAAGCTTTCTTT. Encoded protein: CASSPSGRGTEAFF.

The chain recombines TRBV24-1 with TRBJ1-1; weak D call: TRBD1 (5 bases). V lost 2 bases and J 6 bases, leaving 15 bases between the germline ends. CDR1 and CDR2 (germline): KGHDR, SFDVKD. The CDR3 extends over 15 amino acids. The DNA for the CDR3 is TGTGCCACCAGTGATTCTCAGGGCCCAAGGGCTGAAGCTTTCTTT. Amino acid sequence: CATSDSQGPRAEAFF.

The CDR3 here is CASSLVGPGTEAFF. In DNA, the CDR3 is TGCGCCAGCAGCTTGGTGGGCCCTGGCACTGAAGCTTTCTTT. V and J are TRBV5-1 and TRBJ1-1, with no clear D. The CDR3 runs 14 residues. Germline CDR1 is SGHRS and CDR2 is YFSETQ. V lost 0 bases to trimming and J lost 4 bases, with 10 bases between them.

The genes are TRBV13 and TRBJ1-6; D is ambiguous. The V end was cut by 3 bases, the J end by 6 bases, with 6 bases between. Germline values: CDR1 PRHDT, CDR2 FYEKMQ (reference sequence). This CDR3 contains 13 residues. CDR3 nucleotides: TGTGCCAGCAGCTTGGGCCTTAATTCACCCCTCCACTTT. This codes for CASSLGLNSPLHF.

The genes are TRBV23-1 and TRBJ2-7; D unresolved. TRBV23-1 belongs to the ORF category, with a function that is uncertain. The length of the CDR3 is 16 residues. The germline V and J ends were trimmed by 0 bases and 7 bases, with 19 bases remaining between them. CDR3 protein: CASSQSIVGPQREQYF. The DNA for the CDR3 is TGCGCCAGCAGTCAATCGATTGTCGGTCCCCAACGGGAGCAGTACTTC.

This rearrangement joins TRBV29-1 to TRBJ2-5; TRBD1 matches at 11 bases. V was pared by 6 bases and J by 4 bases, with 4 bases of the junction left unmatched. Germline assignment: CDR1 SQVTM and CDR2 ANQGSEA. The CDR3 loop spans 13 amino acids. The CDR3 DNA reads as TGCAGCGTGACCGGGACAGGGGGAGAGACCCAGTACTTC. Translating it yields CSVTGTGGETQYF.

This chain connects TRBV21-1 to TRBJ2-5; the D call in the table, TRBD1, was not verified against the DNA. TRBV21-1 is a pseudogene segment. The CDR3 contains 15 residues. The CDR3 DNA follows: TGTGCCAGCAGCCAGTTAAGGACAGGGGAAGAGACCCAGTACTTC. It translates to CASSQLRTGEETQYF.

The chain links TRBV7-9 to TRBJ2-1; TRBD2 aligns across 12 bases. CDR1 and CDR2 from the germline V gene are SEHNR and FQNEAQ (reference sequence). The CDR3 loop spans 17 amino acids. Trimming removed 4 bases from V and 4 bases from J; junction bases left unmatched: 8. CDR3 sequence reads: CASSSRTSGVNYNEQFF. The CDR3 coding sequence is TGTGCCAGCAGCTCCAGGACTAGCGGGGTTAATTACAATGAGCAGTTCTTC. The whole variable domain, filled in from reference TRBV7-9 and TRBJ2-1, reads DTGVSQNPRHKITKRGQNVTFRCDPISEHNRLYWYRQTLGQGPEFLTYFQNEAQLEKSRLLSDRFSAERPKGSFSTLEIQRTEQGDSAMYLCASSSRTSGVNYNEQFFGPGTRLTVL.

The chain recombines TRBV24-1 with TRBJ1-5, with 8 positions matching TRBD1. CDR1 is KGHDR and CDR2 is SFDVKD in the germline V gene. The ends lost 4 bases at V and 6 bases at J; junction bases unmatched: 4. This CDR3 is 14 amino acids long. CDR3 loop: CATSDGQGTQPQHF. The CDR3, as DNA: TGTGCCACCAGTGACGGACAGGGAACTCAGCCCCAGCATTTT.

This clone was picked up one time. The chain links TRBV10-3 to TRBJ2-3; 8 positions match TRBD1. Looked up from germline, CDR1 is ENHRY and CDR2 is SYGVKD. CDR3 length: 14 amino acids. The V segment lost 4 bases and the J segment 4 bases; nucleotides outside the gene matches: 4. The CDR3 reads CAISGGQGADTQYF. The CDR3 bases are TGTGCCATCAGTGGAGGACAGGGTGCAGATACGCAGTATTTT.